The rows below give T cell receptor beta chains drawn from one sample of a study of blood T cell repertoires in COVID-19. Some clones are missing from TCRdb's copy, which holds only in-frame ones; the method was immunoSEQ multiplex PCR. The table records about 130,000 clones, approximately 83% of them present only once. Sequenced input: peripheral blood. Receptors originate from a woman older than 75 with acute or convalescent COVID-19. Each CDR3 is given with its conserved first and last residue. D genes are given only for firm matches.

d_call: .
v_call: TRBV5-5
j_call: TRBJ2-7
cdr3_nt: TGTGCCAGCAGCTCCGGGACAACAGCCTACGAGCAGTACTTC
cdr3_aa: CASSSGTTAYEQYF

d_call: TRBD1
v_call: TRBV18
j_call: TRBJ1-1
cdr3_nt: TGTGCCAGCTCGCGACAGGGTCAGAACACTGAAGCTTTCTTT
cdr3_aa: CASSRQGQNTEAFF

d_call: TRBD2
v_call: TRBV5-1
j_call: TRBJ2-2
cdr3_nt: TGCGCCAGCAGCCAGGAGGGGAGGGCGCACACCGGGGAGCTGTTTTTT
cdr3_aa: CASSQEGRAHTGELFF

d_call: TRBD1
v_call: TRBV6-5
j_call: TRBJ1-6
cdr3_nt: TGTGCCAGCAGTTCCTCGGGACAGGGGGATTCACCCCTCCACTTT
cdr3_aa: CASSSSGQGDSPLHF

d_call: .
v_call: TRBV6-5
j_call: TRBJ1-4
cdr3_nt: TGTGCCAGCAGTTACGAGGGAAAAGGGGAAAAACTGTTTTTT
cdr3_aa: CASSYEGKGEKLFF

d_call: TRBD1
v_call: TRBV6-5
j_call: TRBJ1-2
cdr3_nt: TGTGCCAGCAGTTACAATAGGGGGCAGGCTGGCTACACCTTC
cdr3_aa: CASSYNRGQAGYTF

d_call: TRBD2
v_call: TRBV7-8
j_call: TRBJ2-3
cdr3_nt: TGTGCCAGCAGCGCTCGACTAGCGGGGGGGCAGTCAGATACGCAGTATTTT
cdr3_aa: CASSARLAGGQSDTQYF

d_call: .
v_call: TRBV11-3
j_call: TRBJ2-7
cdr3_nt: TGTGCCAGCAGCCCGGGTACGAGCTACGAGCAGTACTTC
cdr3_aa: CASSPGTSYEQYF

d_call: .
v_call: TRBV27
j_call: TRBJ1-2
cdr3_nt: TGTGCCAGCAGTCCCGCGGGTAACGACTATGGCTACACCTTC
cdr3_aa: CASSPAGNDYGYTF

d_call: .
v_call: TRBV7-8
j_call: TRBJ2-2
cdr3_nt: TGTGCCAGCAGCCTCAGTGGGGCGCCGGGAGCCGGGGAGCTGTTTTTT
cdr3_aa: CASSLSGAPGAGELFF